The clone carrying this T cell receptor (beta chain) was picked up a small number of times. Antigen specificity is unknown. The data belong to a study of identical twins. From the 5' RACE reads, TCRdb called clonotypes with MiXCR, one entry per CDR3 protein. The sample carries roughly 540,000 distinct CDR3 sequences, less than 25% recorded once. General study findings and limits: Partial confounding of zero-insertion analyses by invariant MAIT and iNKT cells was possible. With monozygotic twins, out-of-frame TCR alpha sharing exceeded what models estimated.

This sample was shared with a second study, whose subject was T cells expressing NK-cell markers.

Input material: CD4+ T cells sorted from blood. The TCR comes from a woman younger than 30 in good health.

CDR3 loop: CASRNGPPQYF. CDR3 nucleotide sequence: TGTGCCAGCAGAAATGGACCTCCGCAGTATTTT. The rearrangement uses TRBV11-2 and TRBJ2-3; the D is unclear. The CDR3 length is 11 residues. Germline V CDR1 and CDR2: SGHAT, FQNNGV. V was trimmed by 6 bases and J by 10 bases, leaving 11 bases between them.